Listed below are T cell receptor beta chains from one sample, sequenced in a study of human CD8 memory T cell subsets. TCRdb reprocessed the 5' RACE reads, keeping one entry per CDR3 protein, no DNA. The repertoire table contains roughly 12,000 distinct CDR3 sequences. The sample comprised CD8+ T cells from PBMCs. The receptors originated from a human donor in good health. Each CDR3 is given with its conserved first and last residue. Size tells how often a clone was seen (once, few, many) or the class of an expanded clone, and some rows leave it out.

>TRBJ2-5|TRBV7-7|.
CASSLAFAGGPPGETQYF
>TRBJ2-1|TRBV27|.
CASSLGTSGNEQFF
>TRBJ2-2|TRBV5-1|.
CASSVGQVNTGELFF
>TRBJ2-2|TRBV29-1|large
CSVRPDSGRGTGELFF
>TRBJ2-5|TRBV5-4|.
CASSTSGQRRETQYF
>TRBJ1-1|TRBV5-1|medium-sized
CASQSTGGNTEAFF
>TRBJ1-4|TRBV19|.
CASSIWGGEKLFF
>TRBJ2-7|TRBV5-1|.
CASSLEGSGGDEQYF
>TRBJ2-5|TRBV4-1|.
CASSQDWDHQETQYF
>TRBJ1-5|TRBV2|medium-sized
CASSRNSNQPQHF
>TRBJ2-2|TRBV7-7|.
CASSLDLNTGELFF
>TRBJ1-1|TRBV5-4|.
CASSLEGTGPAEAFF
>TRBJ2-1|TRBV19|.
CASSMGDSYNEQFF
>TRBJ2-3|TRBV7-9|medium-sized
CASSLTFTIHRTDTQYF
>TRBJ1-1|TRBV5-1|medium-sized
CASSRDRENTEAFF
>TRBJ1-1|TRBV7-9|.
CASSLDQGEAFF
>TRBJ2-2|TRBV29-1|.
CSVQEGRSTNTGELFF
>TRBJ2-6|TRBV7-9|.
CASSPDRGTTSGANVLTF
>TRBJ2-2|TRBV5-5|medium-sized
CASSLEQMNTGELFF
>TRBJ2-7|TRBV15|.
CATAKTSGSYEQYF
>TRBJ2-2|TRBV27|.
CASSSNRGQTGELFF
>TRBJ1-1|TRBV12-3/TRBV12-4|large
CASSLTGQGRKNTEAFF
>TRBJ2-7|TRBV10-3|.
CASSGGESYEQYF
>TRBJ2-1|TRBV5-1|.
CASSLSYNEQFF
>TRBJ2-7|TRBV12-3/TRBV12-4|.
CASSLRLGAEQYF
>TRBJ2-1|TRBV4-3|.
CASSQDYHNEQFF
>TRBJ2-1|TRBV20-1|.
CSARDNRLGLAGVSYNEQFF
>TRBJ2-4|TRBV12-3/TRBV12-4|.
CAIPWRAGRAKNIQYF
>TRBJ1-1|TRBV5-1|.
CASSLATDYEAFF
>TRBJ2-7|TRBV10-3|medium-sized
CAISESDRGLHEQYF
>TRBJ2-3|TRBV7-9|.
CASSPSRNTDTQYF
>TRBJ2-3|TRBV7-9|.
CASSPQTPDTQYF
>TRBJ2-2|TRBV6-2/TRBV6-3|.
CASFSPLTTGHTGELFF
>TRBJ2-7|TRBV6-5|.
CASSSIAGAAYEQYF
>TRBJ2-7|TRBV29-1|.
CSVVSGRNYEQYF
>TRBJ2-1|TRBV5-1|.
CASSDTGPSYNEQFF
>TRBJ1-1|TRBV12-5|large
CASALMNTEAFF
>TRBJ2-7|TRBV24-1|.
CATSAGPGDSAPSYEQYF
>TRBJ2-1|TRBV7-6|medium-sized
CASSPIAGGLNEQFF
>TRBJ2-7|TRBV7-6|.
CASSLGTYEQYF
>TRBJ1-2|TRBV7-9|.
CASSPSVGTSSYGYTF
>TRBJ2-4|TRBV20-1|.
CSVVPAERTKNIQYF
>TRBJ2-1|TRBV7-2|.
CASSLRGAIDRNEQFF
>TRBJ1-2|TRBV6-6|.
CASSLVQGPFNYGYTF
>TRBJ2-7|TRBV4-1|medium-sized
CASSQAGADYEQYF
>TRBJ2-7|TRBV6-4|.
CASTRTTGGWYEQYF
>TRBJ1-6|TRBV7-8|.
CASSLFEDSYNSPLHF
>TRBJ2-1|TRBV11-3|.
CASSTGLINEQFF
>TRBJ2-1|TRBV5-1|.
CASRASYNEQFF
>TRBJ2-3|TRBV5-1|.
CASRPRDSTDTQYF
>TRBJ2-3|TRBV7-8|.
CASRPKWGDTQYF
>TRBJ2-1|TRBV19|.
CASSNSGRVNEQFF
>TRBJ1-5|TRBV6-2/TRBV6-3|.
CASSYVGGGNQPQHF
>TRBJ2-2|TRBV19|medium-sized
CASSIEAGANTGELFF